One T cell receptor (beta chain) is described in this entry. The data stem from a study of shared clonotypes between healthy human individuals. Terminally differentiated effector memory CD45RA+ cells were left out of the naive CD8 fraction, which was CD45RO-negative and positively selected for CCR7. J lost 8 bases, V lost 1 base, and 7 bases had no gene match. The CDR3 consists of 15 residues. Germline assignment: CDR1 MNHEY and CDR2 SVGAGI. Measured with immunoSEQ multiplex PCR; TCRdb has only the in-frame clones, and not every one. The table shows under 1 million clones, with 80% to 95% occurring only once.

This TCR derives from a man aged 25-45 years in good health. Specimen: naive CD8+ T cells sorted from blood. The rearrangement uses TRBV6-5 and TRBJ1-4, with 7 bases lining up with TRBD1. The CDR3 loop reads CASSYFSGGQEKLFF. The CDR3 nucleotides are TGTGCCAGCAGTTACTTTTCGGGGGGACAGGAAAAACTGTTTTTT.